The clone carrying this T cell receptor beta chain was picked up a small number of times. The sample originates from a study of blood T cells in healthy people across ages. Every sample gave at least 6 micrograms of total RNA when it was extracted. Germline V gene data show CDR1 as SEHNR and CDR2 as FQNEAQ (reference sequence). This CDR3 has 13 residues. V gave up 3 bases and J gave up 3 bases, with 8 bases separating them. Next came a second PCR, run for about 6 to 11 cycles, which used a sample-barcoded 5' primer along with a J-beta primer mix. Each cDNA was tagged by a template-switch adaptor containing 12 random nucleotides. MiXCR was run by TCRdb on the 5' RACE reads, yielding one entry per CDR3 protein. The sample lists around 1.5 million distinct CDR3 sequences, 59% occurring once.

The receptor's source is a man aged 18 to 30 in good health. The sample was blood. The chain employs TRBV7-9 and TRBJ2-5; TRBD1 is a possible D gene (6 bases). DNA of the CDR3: TGTGCCAGCAGCTTTTCAGGGGAAGAGACCCAGTACTTC. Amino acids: CASSFSGEETQYF.